A single sample gave rise to the 3 T cell receptor beta chains below, sequenced in a study of early T cells in non-severe SARS-CoV-2 infection. TCRdb used MiXCR to reprocess the 5' RACE reads, holding one entry per CDR3 protein. The table has under 60,000 distinct CDR3 sequences, around 8% seen once. The sample taken for sequencing was whole blood. The receptors stem from an adult who was a healthcare worker with PCR-confirmed SARS-CoV-2 infection or an uninfected control (not recorded which).

This clonotype was recorded a few times. The CDR3 DNA is TGTGCCAGCCGCGCGGGATCCAACACTGAAGCTTTCTTT. Translated, it gives CASRAGSNTEAFF. V and J are TRBV7-9 and TRBJ1-1; D ambiguous. V was trimmed by 8 bases and J by 2 bases, leaving 12 bases between them. The CDR3 is made up of 13 amino acids. CDR1 and CDR2 from the germline V gene are SEHNR and FQNEAQ (reference sequence).

This clonotype was detected ten times or more. The rearrangement links TRBV24-1 to TRBJ1-5; unclear D gene. The V gene lost 5 bases and the J gene lost 1 base, with 8 bases spanning the gap. Germline V gene sequence: CDR1 KGHDR, CDR2 SFDVKD. This CDR3 has 14 residues. The CDR3 region is CATSVEGSNQPQHF. The CDR3, as DNA: TGTGCCACCAGTGTAGAGGGCAGCAATCAGCCCCAGCATTTT.

This sequence joins TRBV5-4 and TRBJ2-7; D possibly uses TRBD1 or TRBD2 (6 bases each). CDR3 length: 14 residues. The V gene lost 3 bases and the J gene lost 2 bases, with 12 bases spanning the gap. The germline V gene encodes CDR1 SGHNT and CDR2 YYREEE (reference sequence). This CDR3 reads CASSWGRDAYEQYF. In nucleotides, the CDR3 is TGTGCCAGCAGCTGGGGGCGGGACGCCTACGAGCAGTACTTC.